The rows below give T cell receptor beta chains drawn from one sample of a study of T-cell reconstitution after alpha-beta-depleted transplantation in children. TCRdb passed the PCR reads through MiXCR, listing each CDR3 protein once. Among around 450,000 distinct CDR3 sequences listed, approximately 41% were seen once. The sequences come from PBMCs, collected before TCRalphabeta/CD19-depleted stem cell transplant. The receptors were sampled from a girl under 10 years old with aplastic anemia, due to receive a stem cell transplant. The CDR3 runs from the conserved cysteine through the conserved F or W. D genes are given only for firm matches. Clone size is not always given. Where it is, it says once, few, many or a class for expanded clones.

j_call,v_call,clone_size,d_call,cdr3_aa,cdr3_nt
TRBJ2-7,TRBV28,NA,NA,CASSAGLPTSYEQYF,TGTGCCAGCAGTGCAGGACTACCCACATCCTACGAGCAGTACTTC
TRBJ2-5,TRBV5-1,NA,NA,CASSFAGETQYF,TGCGCCAGCAGCTTCGCTGGGGAGACCCAGTACTTC
TRBJ2-7,TRBV9,NA,TRBD1,CASSVGDSPISYEQYF,TGTGCCAGCAGCGTAGGGGACAGTCCGATCTCCTACGAGCAGTACTTC
TRBJ2-7,TRBV28,many,NA,CASSSEVPYEQYF,TGTGCCAGCAGTTCAGAGGTACCCTACGAGCAGTACTTC
TRBJ1-4,TRBV7-9,NA,NA,CASSFNTGPNEKLFF,TGTGCCAGCAGTTTTAATACAGGGCCTAATGAAAAACTGTTTTTT
TRBJ2-1,TRBV2,many,TRBD2,CASMRFGGISYNEQFF,TGTGCCAGCATGCGGTTCGGGGGGATATCCTACAATGAGCAGTTCTTC
TRBJ2-7,TRBV24-1,few,TRBD1,CATSGPQGECAYEQYF,TGTGCCACCAGTGGCCCACAGGGGGAATGCGCCTACGAGCAGTACTTC
TRBJ1-6,TRBV28,few,NA,CASRGSQHNSPLHF,TGTGCCAGCCGGGGCAGTCAACATAATTCACCCCTCCACTTT
TRBJ2-4,TRBV6-5,few,NA,CASSYSRVKNIQYF,TGTGCCAGCAGTTACTCGAGGGTCAAAAACATTCAGTACTTC
TRBJ1-2,TRBV7-9,many,TRBD1,CASSSDRGGDYGYTF,TGTGCCAGCAGCTCCGACAGGGGGGGTGACTATGGCTACACCTTC
TRBJ2-5,TRBV15,NA,NA,CATSRDPSKETQYF,TGTGCCACCAGCAGAGATCCTAGCAAAGAGACCCAGTACTTC
TRBJ2-5,TRBV11-1,many,TRBD2,CASSQIRDGLAGGTETQYF,TGTGCCAGCAGCCAGATTAGGGACGGACTAGCGGGAGGAACAGAGACCCAGTACTTC
TRBJ1-1,TRBV21-1,NA,NA,CASSKGAGVATEAFF,TGTGCCAGCAGCAAAGGCGCGGGGGTTGCCACTGAAGCTTTCTTT
TRBJ2-2,TRBV5-5,few,NA,CASSLKLPTGELFF,TGTGCCAGCAGCTTAAAACTTCCAACCGGGGAGCTGTTTTTT
TRBJ2-3,TRBV24-1,NA,TRBD2,CATSDWPRGADTQYF,TGTGCCACCAGTGATTGGCCCCGGGGGGCAGATACGCAGTATTTT
TRBJ2-7,TRBV10-3,NA,NA,CAISEVVLTYEQYF,TGTGCCATCAGTGAGGTGGTCTTGACCTACGAGCAGTACTTC
TRBJ1-1,TRBV12-3/TRBV12-4,many,TRBD1,CASSSTGGTEAFF,TGTGCCAGCAGTTCGACAGGGGGCACTGAAGCTTTCTTT
TRBJ2-5,TRBV15,NA,TRBD1,CATSRDRWTGLYF,TGTGCCACCAGCAGAGATCGTTGGACAGGGTTGTACTTC
TRBJ1-1,TRBV7-2,few,NA,CASSFDGRAEAFF,TGTGCCAGCAGCTTTGACGGGAGGGCTGAAGCTTTCTTT
TRBJ1-6,TRBV28,few,NA,CASSFANSPLHF,TGTGCCAGCAGTTTTGCTAATTCACCCCTCCACTTT
TRBJ1-1,TRBV6-1,NA,NA,CASSQGLYTEAFF,TGTGCCAGCAGTCAGGGGTTGTACACTGAAGCTTTCTTT
TRBJ2-2,TRBV27,few,TRBD1,CASSLRQGAGELFF,TGTGCCAGCAGTTTGCGGCAGGGGGCCGGGGAGCTGTTTTTT
TRBJ2-7,TRBV28,many,TRBD1,CASSGGGTGVYEQYF,TGTGCCAGCAGTGGGGGAGGGACAGGGGTCTACGAGCAGTACTTC